This paragraph reports one T cell receptor (beta chain). Its antigen is unknown. The data belong to a study of Ad26.COV2.S vaccination and SARS-CoV-2 variants. Study at large: The COV1001 Ad26.COV2.S trial arm included the donor. The vaccine Ad26.COV2.S was put into the muscle once, or twice with 56 days between.

The table came from immunoSEQ multiplex PCR; TCRdb's copy has only in-frame clones and leaves some out. Here the sample spans around 300,000 clones, 80% to 90% being singletons. Whole-study results and caveats: Possibly, TCR breadth and depth analyses underestimated total T cell responses. Responses of spike-specific T cells (both CD8+ and CD4+) reportedly showed substantial breadth after vaccination.

Indicated treatment: roughly 20 received Ad26.COV2.S at low or high dose, single or two shots; about five received placebo; per-sample allocation not given. At day 63 after the first vaccine or placebo injection, samples were drawn. The TCR sequence derives from a person between 18 and 65 years old who received the Ad26.COV2.S COVID-19 vaccine or a placebo. Sequenced here: peripheral blood, sampled in a trial of Ad26.COV2.S vaccine versus placebo.

The DNA for the CDR3 is TGTGCCAGCAGCTTGTTCGCCACAGATACGCAGTATTTT. This translates into CASSLFATDTQYF. The rearrangement uses TRBV7-8 and TRBJ2-3; no clear D. The CDR3 is 13 amino acids. Trimming left V 3 bases short and J 2 bases short, with 6 bases between. Germline assignment: CDR1 SGHVS and CDR2 FQNEAQ.